The next 20 T cell receptor beta chains were all read from a single sample in a study of shared clonotypes between healthy human individuals. Produced via immunoSEQ multiplex PCR; TCRdb's table is partial and in-frame only. The data contain under 650,000 clones, 95% to 97% of them singletons. Sequencing input: naive CD4+ T cells sorted from blood. Subset defined: CD45RA+ positively selected. The receptors stem from a woman aged 30 to 39 in good health.

The chain recombines TRBV5-1 with TRBJ1-5; 7 bases map to TRBD1. V dropped 4 bases and J dropped 4; count of bases not matched to a gene: 8. The length of the CDR3 is 15 residues. The germline V gene has CDR1 SGHRS and CDR2 YFSETQ. The CDR3 nucleotides read TGCGCCAGCAGCGCGTCGACAGGGAAGAATCAGCCCCAGCATTTT. It translates to CASSASTGKNQPQHF.

The V gene is TRBV10-3, the J gene TRBJ2-1; TRBD1 matches 9 bases. Germline loops: CDR1 ENHRY, CDR2 SYGVKD. The CDR3 has 15 amino acids. The ends lost 3 bases at V and 8 bases at J; junction bases unmatched: 8. CDR3 DNA sequence: TGTGCCATCAGTGAAGGTGGGACAGGGTCCCATGAGCAGTTCTTC. Translation gives CAISEGGTGSHEQFF.

The chain is built from TRBV6-5 and TRBJ2-7, with D tentatively TRBD1 or TRBD2 (5 bases each). CDR3 length: 13 amino acids. V gave up 6 bases and J gave up 2 bases, with 11 bases separating them. The germline gives CDR1 MNHEY, CDR2 SVGAGI. The CDR3 DNA reads as TGTGCCAGCAGACCCGGGACGACCTACGAGCAGTACTTC. Translating gives CASRPGTTYEQYF.

The rearrangement joins TRBV28 to TRBJ2-7; the match to TRBD1 covers 7 bases. The CDR3 contains 13 residues. The germline V gene has CDR1 MDHEN and CDR2 SYDVKM. Germline trimming cut 10 bases from V and 2 bases from J; bases unmatched to any gene: 8. The CDR3 sequence is CATTQGTPYEQYF. The CDR3 region has the DNA TGTGCCACGACACAGGGGACGCCCTACGAGCAGTACTTC.

The rearrangement joins TRBV7-9 to TRBJ1-4, with D possibly TRBD1 on 5 matching bases. Germline-derived CDR1 and CDR2 are SEHNR and FQNEAQ (reference sequence). V shed 1 base and J shed 5 bases, with 11 bases lying between them. The CDR3 totals 15 residues. The CDR3 region has the DNA TGTGCCAGCAGCTTAGTTGGGACCCCCAATGAAAAACTGTTTTTT. It codes for CASSLVGTPNEKLFF.

This sequence joins TRBV7-9 and TRBJ2-5; D is possibly TRBD1 (7 bases). The J call is in doubt because the DNA end fits TRBJ2-7 better. Germline CDR1 reads SEHNR; CDR2 reads FQNEAQ (reference sequence). CDR3 size: 15 residues. CDR3 loop: CASSFVNQGGNEQYF. CDR3 nucleotides: TGTGCCAGCAGCTTCGTGAATCAGGGGGGCAACGAGCAGTACTTC.

This chain connects TRBV11-3 to TRBJ2-7; 7 nucleotides align to TRBD2. From germline, CDR1 is SGHNT and CDR2 YENEEA. This CDR3 contains 14 residues. The V gene end was trimmed by 1 base and the J gene end by 3 bases; junction bases not matched to a gene: 3. CDR3 sequence: CASSLAGGLYEQYF. DNA for the CDR3: TGTGCCAGCAGCTTAGCGGGAGGTCTCTACGAGCAGTACTTC.

The chain is built from TRBV7-2 and TRBJ1-3; D unresolved. The CDR3 runs to 14 residues. The germline V gene has CDR1 SGHTA and CDR2 FQGNSA. Trimming removed 4 bases from V and 4 bases from J, with 11 bases in between. In nucleotides, the CDR3 is TGTGCCAGCAGCTCCGCCGGGCCCGGAAACACCATATATTTT. Its translation is CASSSAGPGNTIYF. The full variable domain, rest sourced from reference TRBV7-2 and TRBJ1-3, is GAGVSQSPSNKVTEKGKDVELRCDPISGHTALYWYRQSLGQGLEFLIYFQGNSAPDKSGLPSDRFSAERTGGSVSTLTIQRTQQEDSAVYLCASSSAGPGNTIYFGEGSWLTVV.

This chain joins TRBV7-2 and TRBJ2-2; 14 positions match TRBD2. Germline values: CDR1 SGHTA, CDR2 FQGNSA. V dropped 4 bases and J dropped 2; count of bases not matched to a gene: 3. The CDR3 is 17 residues long. CDR3 DNA sequence: TGTGCCAGCAGCTCGGGACTAGCGGGAGTTAACACCGGGGAGCTGTTTTTT. Translating gives CASSSGLAGVNTGELFF. Full variable domain (outside the CDR3, taken from reference TRBV7-2 and TRBJ2-2): GAGVSQSPSNKVTEKGKDVELRCDPISGHTALYWYRQSLGQGLEFLIYFQGNSAPDKSGLPSDRFSAERTGGSVSTLTIQRTQQEDSAVYLCASSSGLAGVNTGELFFGEGSRLTVL.

This chain uses TRBV5-6 with TRBJ1-1; maybe TRBD1 (6 bases). The CDR3 loop spans 15 amino acids. With 2 bases removed from V and 1 base from J, the gap between germline ends came to 12 bases. Germline V gene lookup returns CDR1 SGHDT and CDR2 YYEEEE. The CDR3 DNA is TGTGCCAGCAGCTTTTTGGACAGACGGAACACTGAAGCTTTCTTT. Protein: CASSFLDRRNTEAFF.

The chain joins TRBV5-6 to TRBJ2-6; D is perhaps TRBD2 (6 bases). This CDR3 contains 16 residues. Germline V gene sequence: CDR1 SGHDT, CDR2 YYEEEE. Trimming shortened V by 0 bases and J by 3 bases, and 10 bases separated the two germline ends. In DNA form, the CDR3 reads TGTGCCAGCAGCTTGGATGCGGGGCATGGGGCCAACGTCCTGACTTTC. Its translation is CASSLDAGHGANVLTF. Full variable domain (missing parts from reference TRBV5-6 and TRBJ2-6): DAGVTQSPTHLIKTRGQQVTLRCSPKSGHDTVSWYQQALGQGPQFIFQYYEEEERQRGNFPDRFSGHQFPNYSSELNVNALLLGDSALYLCASSLDAGHGANVLTFGAGSRLTVL.

The V gene is TRBV28, the J gene TRBJ2-7, with 9 bases that match TRBD2. This CDR3 is built from 14 residues. V lost 5 bases, J lost 2 bases, and 4 bases stayed unmatched. CDR1 MDHEN and CDR2 SYDVKM come from the germline V gene. Here the CDR3 reads CASSLSGRTYEQYF. The CDR3 DNA reads TGTGCCAGCAGTCTTAGCGGGAGAACCTACGAGCAGTACTTC.

The chain is built from TRBV28 and TRBJ1-1; 9 positions agree with TRBD1. Per the germline V gene, CDR1 is MDHEN and CDR2 is SYDVKM. CDR3 length equals 17 residues. The trim removed 7 bases at V and 0 bases at J, leaving 12 bases unmatched. CDR3 in amino acids: CASISPQGAWMNTEAFF. The CDR3 coding sequence is TGTGCCAGCATCTCCCCACAGGGGGCCTGGATGAACACTGAAGCTTTCTTT.

V is TRBV2 and J is TRBJ2-1; D is undetermined. The CDR3 is 13 residues long. Trimming took off 3 bases at V and 4 bases at J, with 7 bases between the two ends. Per germline, CDR1 SNHLY and CDR2 FYNNEI. CDR3 sequence reads: CASSEGHYNEQFF. As DNA, the CDR3 is TGTGCCAGCAGTGAGGGCCATTACAATGAGCAGTTCTTC.

The chain is built from TRBV7-9 and TRBJ1-1, with D possibly being TRBD1 (5 bases). Per the germline V gene, CDR1 is SEHNR and CDR2 is FQNEAQ (reference sequence). Deletions cut 0 bases from V and 6 bases from J, with 14 bases between. This CDR3 spans 15 amino acids. As DNA, the CDR3 is TGTGCCAGCAGCTTAGCTGGCAGGGTTTCGTCTGAAGCTTTCTTT. Translation gives CASSLAGRVSSEAFF.

The gene calls are TRBV4-1 and TRBJ2-5; D gene ambiguous. Gene TRBJ2-7 matches the end of the DNA better, so the J call may be wrong. Germline V gene sequence: CDR1 MGHRA, CDR2 YSYEKL. This CDR3 region has 13 residues. The CDR3 sequence: CASSQGLSYEQYF. The CDR3 region has the DNA TGCGCCAGCAGCCAAGGTCTCTCCTACGAGCAGTACTTC.

This clone was detected once. The rearrangement uses TRBV28 and TRBJ1-5; 9 bases match TRBD1. Losses at the gene ends were 4 bases for V and 2 bases for J; bases not matched to a gene: 3. CDR1 is MDHEN and CDR2 is SYDVKM in the germline V gene. The CDR3 contains 15 residues. CDR3 coding DNA: TGTGCCAGCAGTTGGACAGGGGCGGGCAATCAGCCCCAGCATTTT. The encoded protein is CASSWTGAGNQPQHF.

The V and J genes are TRBV10-3 and TRBJ1-3; 9 positions match TRBD1. Trimming cost V 4 bases and J 2 bases; bases outside gene matches: 3. The CDR3 runs 15 residues. The V gene's germline CDR1 is ENHRY and CDR2 SYGVKD. The CDR3, as DNA: TGTGCCATCAGTGGAAACAGGGGGCCTGGAAACACCATATATTTT. Its protein is CAISGNRGPGNTIYF.

This rearrangement joins TRBV7-9 to TRBJ2-1, with TRBD2 as a possible D gene (6 bases). The CDR3 runs 12 residues. Trimming removed 7 bases from V and 10 bases from J, with 14 bases in between. Germline V CDR1 and CDR2: SEHNR, FQNEAQ (reference sequence). The CDR3: CASTPVAGEQFF. The CDR3 bases are TGTGCCAGCACCCCGGTCGCGGGAGAGCAGTTCTTC.

The rearrangement joins TRBV27 to TRBJ2-1; 8 bases match TRBD1. This CDR3 is built from 16 residues. V was pared by 5 bases and J by 9 bases, with 15 bases of the junction left unmatched. The V gene's germline CDR1 is MNHEY and CDR2 SMNVEV (reference sequence). CDR3 in DNA: TGTGCCAGCAGTCGAAACAGGGCCAGGGGGCAAGTTGAGCAGTTCTTC. Translated: CASSRNRARGQVEQFF.